Below, one T cell receptor beta chain is given with its context. No antigen is known for it. The data were obtained in a study of T cells expressing NK-cell markers. Germline CDR1 SQVTM, CDR2 ANQGSEA. The CDR3 spans 13 residues. After re-calling the 5' RACE reads, TCRdb lists one entry per CDR3 protein, DNA absent. The table lists about 400,000 distinct CDR3 sequences. Broader study findings: Clones of NKG2C+ T cells that had expanded were of unclear HCMV specificity.

This TCR was sampled from a woman in her 50s in good health. This sequence joins TRBV29-1 and TRBJ2-1; TCRdb returns TRBD2, unconfirmable since there is no DNA. The sample comprised blood T cells: a sorted CD56 or NKG2C T cell subset, CD4+ or CD8+ T cells, or bulk PBMC T cells (not recorded which). CDR3 protein: CSVATASGSEQFF.